This T cell receptor beta chain was recovered during a study of blood T cell repertoires in COVID-19. The overall study: T cells, B-cell-depleted T cells, or PBMCs supplied cDNA or gDNA.

CDR3 size: 14 residues. CDR1 is SGHDT, CDR2 YYEEEE, per germline. V was cut by 3 bases and J by 4 bases, with 13 bases left in between. Original processing methods: Reference gene primers were amplified, and this amplification served to estimate nucleated cell counts. Generated by immunoSEQ multiplex PCR, the TCRdb table keeps only in-frame clones and is missing some. V, J and clone size are those of that table, while D and trimming were read from the DNA. This sample has 60,000 to 75,000 clones, with 91% found just once. Patients at the Seattle site were enrolled during active infection and followed longitudinally.

The V gene is TRBV5-6, the J gene TRBJ1-2; the D gene is possibly TRBD1 (5 bases). This clonotype originated in a man aged 35 to 55 with COVID-19, enrolled during active disease. Sequenced sample: peripheral blood. As DNA, the CDR3 is TGTGCCAGCAGCTCAACGGCAGGGTCCTATGGCTACACCTTC. It codes for CASSSTAGSYGYTF.